Following are 28 T cell receptor beta chains from one sample sequenced in a study of CD8+CD57+ T cells in acquired aplastic anemia. According to the study, genomic DNA was the template for TCR beta VDJ and CDR3 profiling. TCRdb re-called the reads with MiXCR, one entry per CDR3 protein. The sample includes 80,000 or so distinct CDR3 sequences, around 70% seen only once; the top ten take approximately 81%. In patients chosen for sequencing, flow cytometry had shown CD8+CD57+ cell expansion. The sample consisted of sorted CD4+, CD8+, or CD8+CD57+ T cells (not recorded which) from PBMCs. These receptors were collected from a human donor with aplastic anemia.

Concerning this clonotype itself: At one of its ends the junction is not consistent with the germline gene, which may arise from a read error. The chain employs TRBV10-3 and TRBJ2-1; D perhaps matches TRBD2 (7 bases). From germline, CDR1 is ENHRY and CDR2 SYGVKD. CDR3 length: 15 residues. The CDR3 DNA reads as TGTGCCAGCAGTTACTCGCGGGGGCGGGGCTATGAGCAGTTCTTC. Translating it yields CASSYSRGRGYEQFF.

The rearrangement joins TRBV10-3 to TRBJ1-1; 9 positions agree with TRBD1. CDR3 length: 13 residues. With 6 bases clipped from V and 3 bases from J, the junction kept 2 bases outside the gene matches. Looked up from germline, CDR1 is ENHRY and CDR2 is SYGVKD. Written as DNA, the CDR3 is TGTGCCATCAGGGGGACAGGGTACACTGAAGCTTTCTTT. This codes for CAIRGTGYTEAFF.

V and J are TRBV7-9 and TRBJ1-1; 7 nucleotides match TRBD1. The V segment lost 6 bases and the J segment 4 bases; nucleotides outside the gene matches: 5. This CDR3 has 13 amino acids. CDR1 and CDR2 (germline): SEHNR, FQNEAQ (reference sequence). CDR3 amino acids: CASRRSGGTEAFF. The CDR3 DNA reads TGTGCCAGCAGGCGGTCAGGGGGCACTGAAGCTTTCTTT.

This clonotype was observed many times. J is TRBJ1-1 and V is TRBV28; D gene unclear. Trimming removed 8 bases at V and 3 bases at J, with 13 bases between. Germline V gene data show CDR1 as MDHEN and CDR2 as SYDVKM. The CDR3 extends over 13 amino acids. DNA of the CDR3: TGTGCCAGCTCCTTTCAAAGGTACACTGAAGCTTTCTTT. Its translation: CASSFQRYTEAFF. Filled out from reference TRBV28 and TRBJ1-1, the complete variable domain reads DVKVTQSSRYLVKRTGEKVFLECVQDMDHENMFWYRQDPGLGLRLIYFSYDVKMKEKGDIPEGYSVSREKKERFSLILESASTNQTSMYLCASSFQRYTEAFFGQGTRLTVV.

V gene TRBV14 combines with J gene TRBJ1-1; no reliable D call. CDR3 length: 14 amino acids. The V gene's germline CDR1 is SGHDN and CDR2 FVKESK. The V gene lost 6 bases and the J gene lost 1 base, with 12 bases spanning the gap. This chain's CDR3 is CASSFQASNTEAFF. CDR3 coding DNA: TGTGCCAGCAGTTTTCAGGCGTCGAACACTGAAGCTTTCTTT. Variable domain in full (rest from reference TRBV14 and TRBJ1-1): EAGVTQFPSHSVIEKGQTVTLRCDPISGHDNLYWYRRVMGKEIKFLLHFVKESKQDESGMPNNRFLAERTGGTYSTLKVQPAELEDSGVYFCASSFQASNTEAFFGQGTRLTVV.

Notes on this clonotype: The junction and the germline gene differ at one end; a read error may be behind it. The chain links TRBV7-7 to TRBJ1-1; D gene uncertain. The CDR3 consists of 13 residues. The germline V gene has CDR1 SSHAT and CDR2 FNYEAQ (reference sequence). Here the CDR3 reads CASSFGEDTEAFF. In DNA, the CDR3 is TGTGCTAGCAGCTTCGGCGAGGACACTGAAGCTTTCTTT.

This chain connects TRBV19 to TRBJ1-5, with TRBD1 as a possible D gene (5 bases). From germline, CDR1 is LNHDA and CDR2 SQIVND (reference sequence). V dropped 4 bases and J dropped 6 bases, with 13 bases sitting between them. The CDR3 spans 14 residues. The CDR3 region has the DNA TGTGCCAGTAGTACACCCATGGGGGGTCAGCCCCAGCATTTT. Its protein product is CASSTPMGGQPQHF.

This clonotype has a handful of counts. The chain employs TRBV9 and TRBJ1-1; 7 bases fit TRBD1. The CDR3 contains 13 residues. Trimming removed 4 bases from V and 3 bases from J; junction bases left unmatched: 3. CDR1 is SGDLS and CDR2 is YYNGEE in the germline V gene. The CDR3 sequence: CASSHTGDTEAFF. The CDR3 nucleotides read TGTGCCAGCAGCCATACAGGGGACACTGAAGCTTTCTTT.

This clonotype was counted between two and nine times. The chain combines TRBV10-3 with TRBJ1-2; D gene unclear. This CDR3 is built from 12 residues. Germline loops: CDR1 ENHRY, CDR2 SYGVKD. Trimming took 8 bases from V and 0 from J, leaving 7 bases between them. CDR3 DNA sequence: TGTGCCATCGGTGGAGCTAACTATGGCTACACCTTC. Residues: CAIGGANYGYTF.

The chain employs TRBV5-5 and TRBJ2-7; TRBD1 might be the D (5 bases). Trimming removed 6 bases from V and 6 bases from J, with 19 bases in between. CDR3 length: 14 residues. Per the germline V gene, CDR1 is SGHKS and CDR2 is YYEKEE (reference sequence). Here the CDR3 DNA reads TGTGCCAGCACCCTGGGGCAGGGAACGGGCGAGCAGTACTTC. The encoded protein is CASTLGQGTGEQYF.

Only one count was recorded for this clonotype. The DNA of the CDR3 is TGTGCCAGCAGTTCACCAGGACAGGTCGACACCGGGGAGCTGTTTTTT. Protein sequence: CASSSPGQVDTGELFF. This chain links TRBV5-5 with TRBJ2-2; 7 bases map to TRBD1. This CDR3 has 16 amino acids. J was trimmed by 3 bases and V by 5 bases; bases with no gene match: 10. Germline-derived CDR1 and CDR2 are SGHKS and YYEKEE (reference sequence).

The rearrangement links TRBV5-1 to TRBJ2-7; TRBD2 is a possible D gene (6 bases). The V end was cut by 0 bases, the J end by 4 bases, with 14 bases between. The germline CDR1 and CDR2 sequences are SGHRS and YFSETQ. The CDR3 sequence is 15 residues long. This CDR3 is CASSLEGLLGYEQYF. In DNA, the CDR3 is TGCGCCAGCAGCTTGGAGGGACTCCTAGGGTACGAGCAGTACTTC.

DNA for the CDR3: TGTGCCAGTAGTGGATCGACAGCTGAAGCTTTCTTT. This gives the protein CASSGSTAEAFF. This chain joins TRBV19 and TRBJ1-1; the D gene is possibly TRBD1 (5 bases). Trimming cost V 5 bases and J 6 bases, with 10 bases left between them. Germline-derived CDR1 and CDR2 are LNHDA and SQIVND (reference sequence). The CDR3 is 12 residues long. The full variable domain, completed using reference TRBV19 and TRBJ1-1, is DGGITQSPKYLFRKEGQNVTLSCEQNLNHDAMYWYRQDPGQGLRLIYYSQIVNDFQKGDIAEGYSVSREKKESFPLTVTSAQKNPTAFYLCASSGSTAEAFFGQGTRLTVV.

The rearrangement links TRBV5-1 to TRBJ1-1; 9 bases map to TRBD1. This CDR3 is 14 amino acids long. Looked up from germline, CDR1 is SGHRS and CDR2 is YFSETQ. V gave up 5 bases and J gave up 5 bases; unmatched junction bases: 7. CDR3: CASSSQGARTEAFF. The CDR3 DNA sequence: TGCGCCAGCAGTTCACAGGGGGCGCGAACTGAAGCTTTCTTT.

J is TRBJ2-1 and V is TRBV11-1; 13 nucleotides match TRBD2. The CDR3 has 20 amino acids. V gave up 5 bases and J gave up 4 bases; unmatched junction bases: 17. CDR1 is SGHAT and CDR2 is FQDESV in the germline V gene (reference sequence). The CDR3 region is CASSTQGGRGLAGSYNEQFF. CDR3 coding DNA: TGTGCCAGCAGCACCCAAGGCGGGAGGGGACTAGCGGGATCGTACAATGAGCAGTTCTTC.

The rearrangement uses TRBV10-3 and TRBJ2-6; D unclear. The V end lost 4 bases, the J end lost 2 bases, and 6 bases lay between the germline ends. The germline V gene encodes CDR1 ENHRY and CDR2 SYGVKD. The CDR3 runs to 14 residues. The CDR3 here is CAISVGTGANVLTF. The CDR3 DNA sequence: TGTGCCATCAGTGTGGGTACTGGGGCCAACGTCCTGACTTTC.

This chain links TRBV20-1 with TRBJ2-5; 10 nucleotides match TRBD1. V was clipped by 3 bases and J by 3 bases; unmatched bases: 1. The CDR3 totals 13 residues. Germline V gene lookup returns CDR1 DFQATT and CDR2 SNEGSKA (reference sequence). The CDR3: CSARTGGEETQYF. The DNA for the CDR3 is TGCAGTGCTAGGACAGGGGGCGAAGAGACCCAGTACTTC.

This clonotype was picked up one time. This chain uses TRBV6-5 with TRBJ2-7; D is ambiguous. V gave up 2 bases and J gave up 5 bases, with 10 bases separating them. This CDR3 contains 13 residues. The germline V gene has CDR1 MNHEY and CDR2 SVGAGI. The CDR3 sequence: CASSYGTPDEQYF. As DNA, the CDR3 is TGTGCCAGCAGTTACGGAACACCTGACGAGCAGTACTTC.

In its sample, this clonotype was seen a few times. The chain has TRBV29-1 and TRBJ1-1; 9 bases map to TRBD1. Germline trimming cut 4 bases from V and 1 base from J; bases unmatched to any gene: 1. The CDR3 spans 13 residues. Germline V gene lookup returns CDR1 SQVTM and CDR2 ANQGSEA. The CDR3 DNA reads as TGCAGCGTTGCGGGACAGGGGAACACTGAAGCTTTCTTT. It yields the protein CSVAGQGNTEAFF.

This clonotype was detected many times. Its ends do not fully match the called genes, so a read error is possible. The V call is TRBV15, the J call TRBJ2-2; D uncertain. Germline V gives CDR1 LNHNV, CDR2 YYDKDF (reference sequence). The CDR3 covers 13 residues. The CDR3 DNA is TGTGCCACCAGCGGAGACCCAACCGGGGAGCTGTTTTTT. Residues: CATSGDPTGELFF.

This chain links TRBV24-1 with TRBJ1-5; D is undetermined. The V end lost 6 bases, the J end lost 1 base, and 9 bases lay between the germline ends. In germline, CDR1 is KGHDR, CDR2 SFDVKD. This CDR3 has 14 residues. The CDR3 protein is CATSTVGSNQPQHF. As DNA, the CDR3 is TGTGCCACCAGTACCGTTGGAAGCAATCAGCCCCAGCATTTT.

J is TRBJ2-7 and V is TRBV9; 7 bases are shared with TRBD2. CDR1 is SGDLS and CDR2 is YYNGEE in the germline V gene. V lost 4 bases and J lost 3; bases outside the gene matches: 4. The CDR3 runs to 13 residues. The CDR3 loop reads CASSTSGGYEQYF. The CDR3 bases are TGTGCCAGCAGCACATCGGGGGGCTACGAGCAGTACTTC.

The chain couples TRBV7-8 to TRBJ1-2; TRBD1 might be the D (5 bases). This CDR3 contains 15 residues. V was clipped by 5 bases and J by 0 bases, with 13 bases between them. The germline V gene encodes CDR1 SGHVS and CDR2 FQNEAQ. The CDR3 nucleotides read TGTGCCAGCAGCCCCGCCAGGGTTCCTAACTATGGCTACACCTTC. Translating it yields CASSPARVPNYGYTF. Full variable domain (remainder filled in from reference TRBV7-8 and TRBJ1-2): GAGVSQSPRYKVAKRGQDVALRCDPISGHVSLFWYQQALGQGPEFLTYFQNEAQLDKSGLPSDRFFAERPEGSVSTLKIQRTQQEDSAVYLCASSPARVPNYGYTFGSGTRLTVV.

V usage is TRBV5-1 and J usage is TRBJ1-1; D unclear. The germline gives CDR1 SGHRS, CDR2 YFSETQ. Between the trimmed V and J ends, which lost 0 bases and 0 bases, there was a span of 6 bases. The CDR3 consists of 14 residues. As DNA, the CDR3 is TGCGCCAGCAGCTTGGTTCGGCTGAACACTGAAGCTTTCTTT. Its translation is CASSLVRLNTEAFF.

The rearrangement uses TRBV20-1 and TRBJ2-5; D is possibly TRBD1 (5 bases). V was clipped by 6 bases and J by 5 bases, with 13 bases between them. The CDR3 has 12 residues. The germline V gene encodes CDR1 DFQATT and CDR2 SNEGSKA (reference sequence). CDR3 in DNA: TGCAGTGCAAAGGGGCCCGCGGAGACCCAGTACTTC. Protein product: CSAKGPAETQYF.

The CDR3 spells CASSRSGTVYEQYF. As DNA, the CDR3 is TGTGCCAGCAGTCGCTCCGGGACAGTCTACGAGCAGTACTTC. V is TRBV6-1 and J is TRBJ2-7, with 7 bases fitting TRBD1. The CDR3 covers 14 residues. Germline V gene lookup returns CDR1 MNHNS and CDR2 SASEGT. The trim removed 5 bases at V and 3 bases at J, leaving 7 bases unmatched.

In this sample, this clonotype turned up once. V usage is TRBV11-2 and J usage is TRBJ1-1, with no clear D. Germline V lookup: CDR1 SGHAT, CDR2 FQNNGV. V lost 5 bases and J lost 2, with 12 bases in between. The CDR3 extends over 14 amino acids. For the CDR3, the DNA is TGTGCCAGCAGCCTCGATTCGGCTAACACTGAAGCTTTCTTT. Translation: CASSLDSANTEAFF.

This sequence joins TRBV2 and TRBJ1-1; unclear D gene. The germline V gene has CDR1 SNHLY and CDR2 FYNNEI. The CDR3 consists of 13 residues. Trimming removed 7 bases at V and 1 base at J, with 10 bases between. CDR3 DNA sequence: TGTGCCAGCAAGTACAGCCCGAACACTGAAGCTTTCTTT. Translation: CASKYSPNTEAFF.